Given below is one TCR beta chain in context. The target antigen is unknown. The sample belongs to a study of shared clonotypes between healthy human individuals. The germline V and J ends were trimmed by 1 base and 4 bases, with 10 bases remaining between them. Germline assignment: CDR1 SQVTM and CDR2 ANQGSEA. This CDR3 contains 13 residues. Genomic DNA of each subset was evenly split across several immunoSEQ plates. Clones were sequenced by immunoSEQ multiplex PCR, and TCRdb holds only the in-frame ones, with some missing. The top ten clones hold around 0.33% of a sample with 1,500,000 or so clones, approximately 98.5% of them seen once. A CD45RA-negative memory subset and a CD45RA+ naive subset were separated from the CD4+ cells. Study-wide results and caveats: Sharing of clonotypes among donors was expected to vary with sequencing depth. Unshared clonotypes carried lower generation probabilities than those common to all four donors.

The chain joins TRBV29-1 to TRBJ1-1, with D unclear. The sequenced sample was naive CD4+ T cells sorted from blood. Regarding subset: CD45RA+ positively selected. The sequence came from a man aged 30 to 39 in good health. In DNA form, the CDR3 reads TGCAGCGTTGAAGGCGGTACAGCCACTGAAGCTTTCTTT. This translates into CSVEGGTATEAFF.